This TCR beta chain was captured in a study of Ad26.COV2.S vaccination and SARS-CoV-2 variants. Study information: Donor was assigned to the Ad26.COV2.S arm of trial COV1001.

Germline V CDR1 and CDR2: SGHDN, FVKESK. There are 15 residues in the CDR3. V lost 3 bases and J 6 bases, leaving 18 bases between the germline ends. Profiling relied on immunoSEQ multiplex PCR, and the TCRdb table lists in-frame clones only, not all of them. The data hold 350,000 to 500,000 clones, with 90% observed a single time. Treatment denoted: roughly 20 received Ad26.COV2.S at low or high dose, single or two shots; about 5 received placebo; per-sample allocation not given. Specimen acquisition occurred on day 63 following the initial vaccine or placebo injection. The administered vaccine (an Ad26 vector) expressed Wuhan-strain SARS-CoV-2 spike.

Sample: peripheral blood, taken in a trial of Ad26.COV2.S vaccine versus placebo. The chain has TRBV14 and TRBJ2-7, with D maybe TRBD1 (5 bases). The clonotype originates from a person between 18 and 59 years old who received the Ad26.COV2.S COVID-19 vaccine or a placebo. The CDR3 region has the DNA TGTGCCAGCAGCCAGGGCCGGGCGCAGGGCACCGAGCAGTACTTC. Encoded protein: CASSQGRAQGTEQYF.